The 4 T cell receptor beta chains listed next were all sequenced from one sample in a study of T cell repertoires in cytomegalovirus infection (dated 2019 in TCRdb). The sequencer listed for this sample is Illumina HiSeq 1500. TCRdb applied fastp at Q25 and MiXCR to the public reads, then kept only in-frame beta chains. Rows are unified per CDR3 protein, each entry keeping the most common DNA and genes. The sample yields hundreds of thousands of distinct CDR3 sequences; roughly a quarter were counted once. The ten largest clones capture 8% of the sample. Material: CD8+ T cells from PBMCs. These receptor sequences come from a human donor in good health (CMV status not recorded). Some clones in this sample may be carry-over from other donors' samples.

The chain couples TRBV6-5 to TRBJ2-2; D perhaps matches TRBD2 (7 bases). The length of the CDR3 is 16 residues. In germline, CDR1 is MNHEY, CDR2 SVGAGI. Trimming took 5 bases from V and 0 from J, leaving 13 bases between them. This CDR3 is CASSPRRGPNTGELFF. The CDR3 nucleotides read TGTGCCAGCAGTCCCCGGCGGGGGCCGAACACCGGGGAGCTGTTTTTT.

The chain is built from TRBV20-1 and TRBJ1-5; the D is unclear. Germline CDR1 DFQATT, CDR2 SNEGSKA (reference sequence). The CDR3 has 13 residues. V shed 0 bases and J shed 4 bases, with 7 bases lying between them. CDR3 in DNA: TGCAGTGCTAGAGATCGAGAGAATCAGCCCCAGCATTTT. It yields the protein CSARDRENQPQHF.

This clonotype was observed a handful of times. The chain has TRBV14 and TRBJ2-2, with 14 bases that match TRBD2. Germline V gene data show CDR1 as SGHDN and CDR2 as FVKESK. V lost 3 bases and J lost 7; bases outside the gene matches: 10. The CDR3 consists of 18 residues. CDR3 sequence: CASSHHGTSGGRIGELFF. CDR3 nucleotides: TGTGCCAGCAGCCATCACGGGACTAGCGGGGGACGCATCGGGGAGCTGTTTTTT.

This clonotype was observed many times. The V and J genes are TRBV7-6 and TRBJ2-1, with a weak D call TRBD2 (7 bases). The germline gives CDR1 SGHVS, CDR2 FNYEAQ. With 4 bases removed from V and 9 bases from J, the gap between germline ends came to 19 bases. The CDR3 extends over 15 amino acids. This CDR3 is CASSYEGGGGPEQFF. For the CDR3, the DNA is TGTGCCAGCAGCTATGAAGGAGGGGGGGGGCCTGAGCAGTTCTTC.